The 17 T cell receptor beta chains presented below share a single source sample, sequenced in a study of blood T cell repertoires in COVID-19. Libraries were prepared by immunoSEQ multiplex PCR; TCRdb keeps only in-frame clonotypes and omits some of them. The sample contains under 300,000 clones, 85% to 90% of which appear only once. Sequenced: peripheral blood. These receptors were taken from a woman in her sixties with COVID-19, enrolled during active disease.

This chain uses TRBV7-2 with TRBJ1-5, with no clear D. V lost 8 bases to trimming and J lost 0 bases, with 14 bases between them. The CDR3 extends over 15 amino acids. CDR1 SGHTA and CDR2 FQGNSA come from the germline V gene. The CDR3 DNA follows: TGTGCCAGCCGTTTGAGTGTTAATAGCAATCAGCCCCAGCATTTT. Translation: CASRLSVNSNQPQHF.

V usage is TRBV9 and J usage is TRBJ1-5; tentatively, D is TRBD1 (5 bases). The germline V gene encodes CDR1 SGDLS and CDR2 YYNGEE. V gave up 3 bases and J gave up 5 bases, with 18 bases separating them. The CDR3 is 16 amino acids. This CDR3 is CASSAGGWGEDQPQHF. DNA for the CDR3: TGTGCCAGCAGCGCTGGAGGTTGGGGGGAGGATCAGCCCCAGCATTTT.

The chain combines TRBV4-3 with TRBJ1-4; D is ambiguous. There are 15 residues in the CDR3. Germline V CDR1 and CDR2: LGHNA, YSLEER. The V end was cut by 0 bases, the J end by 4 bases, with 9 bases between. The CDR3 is CASSQEGSHNEKLFF. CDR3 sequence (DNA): TGCGCCAGCAGCCAAGAGGGCAGTCATAATGAAAAACTGTTTTTT.

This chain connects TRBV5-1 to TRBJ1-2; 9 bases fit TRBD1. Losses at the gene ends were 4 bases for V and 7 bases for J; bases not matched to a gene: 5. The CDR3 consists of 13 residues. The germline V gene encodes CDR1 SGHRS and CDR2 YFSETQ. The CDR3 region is CASSHGTGSGYTF. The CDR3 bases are TGCGCCAGCAGCCATGGGACAGGGTCTGGCTACACCTTC. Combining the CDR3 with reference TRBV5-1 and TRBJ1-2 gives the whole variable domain KAGVTQTPRYLIKTRGQQVTLSCSPISGHRSVSWYQQTPGQGLQFLFEYFSETQRNKGNFPGRFSGRQFSNSRSEMNVSTLELGDSALYLCASSHGTGSGYTFGSGTRLTVV.

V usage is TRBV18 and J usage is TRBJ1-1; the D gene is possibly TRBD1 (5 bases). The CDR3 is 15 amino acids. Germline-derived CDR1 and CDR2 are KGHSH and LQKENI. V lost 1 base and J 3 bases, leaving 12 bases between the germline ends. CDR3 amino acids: CASSPRAGRYTEAFF. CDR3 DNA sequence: TGTGCCAGCTCACCACGGGCAGGGAGGTACACTGAAGCTTTCTTT.

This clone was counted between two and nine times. For the CDR3, the DNA is TGTGCCAGCAGCCAAGATGGGCAGTATGGCTACACCTTC. This sequence encodes CASSQDGQYGYTF. This rearrangement joins TRBV4-2 to TRBJ1-2; D is unresolved. The CDR3 covers 13 residues. Trimming removed 0 bases at V and 5 bases at J, with 7 bases between. Germline V CDR1 and CDR2: LGHNA, YNFKEQ.

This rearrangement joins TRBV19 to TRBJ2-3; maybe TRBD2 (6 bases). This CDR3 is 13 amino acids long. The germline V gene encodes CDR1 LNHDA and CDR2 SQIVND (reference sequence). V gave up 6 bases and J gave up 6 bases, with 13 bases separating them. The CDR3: CASRGLAPDTQYF. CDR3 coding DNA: TGTGCCAGTAGGGGACTGGCGCCGGATACGCAGTATTTT.

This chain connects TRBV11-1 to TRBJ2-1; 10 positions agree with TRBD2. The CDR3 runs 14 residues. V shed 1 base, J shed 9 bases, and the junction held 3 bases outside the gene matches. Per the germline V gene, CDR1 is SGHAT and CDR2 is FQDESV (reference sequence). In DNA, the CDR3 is TGTGCCAGCAGCTTAGGACTAGCGGGCGGTGAGCAGTTCTTC. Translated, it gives CASSLGLAGGEQFF.

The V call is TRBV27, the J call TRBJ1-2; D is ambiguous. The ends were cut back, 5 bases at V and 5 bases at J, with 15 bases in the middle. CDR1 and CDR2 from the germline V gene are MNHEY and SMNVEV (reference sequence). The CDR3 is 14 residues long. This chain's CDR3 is CASSRSPILYGYTF. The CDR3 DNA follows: TGTGCCAGCAGTCGATCGCCTATTCTGTATGGCTACACCTTC.

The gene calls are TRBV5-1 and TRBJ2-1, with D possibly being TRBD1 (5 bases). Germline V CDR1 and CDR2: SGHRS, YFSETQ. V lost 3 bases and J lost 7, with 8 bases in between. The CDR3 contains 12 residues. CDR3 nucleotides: TGCGCCAGCAGCTCCTACAGGAATGAGCAGTTCTTC. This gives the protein CASSSYRNEQFF.

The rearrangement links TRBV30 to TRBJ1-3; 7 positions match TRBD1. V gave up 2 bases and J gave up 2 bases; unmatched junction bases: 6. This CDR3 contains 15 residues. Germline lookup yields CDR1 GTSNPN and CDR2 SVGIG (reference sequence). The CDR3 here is CAWSNRGSAGNTIYF. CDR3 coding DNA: TGTGCCTGGAGTAACAGGGGCTCTGCTGGAAACACCATATATTTT.

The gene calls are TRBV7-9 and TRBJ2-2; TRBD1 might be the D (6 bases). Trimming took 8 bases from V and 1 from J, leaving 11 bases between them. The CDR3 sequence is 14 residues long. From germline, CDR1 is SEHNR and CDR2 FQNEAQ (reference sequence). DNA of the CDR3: TGTGCCAGCCGTGGACAGCTGAACACCGGGGAGCTGTTTTTT. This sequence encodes CASRGQLNTGELFF.

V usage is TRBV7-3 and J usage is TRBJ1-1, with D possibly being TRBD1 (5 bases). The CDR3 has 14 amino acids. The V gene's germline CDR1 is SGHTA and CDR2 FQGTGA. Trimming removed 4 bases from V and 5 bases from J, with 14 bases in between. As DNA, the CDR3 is TGTGCCAGCAGCTCTACAGGTGCTGAAACTGAAGCTTTCTTT. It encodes CASSSTGAETEAFF.

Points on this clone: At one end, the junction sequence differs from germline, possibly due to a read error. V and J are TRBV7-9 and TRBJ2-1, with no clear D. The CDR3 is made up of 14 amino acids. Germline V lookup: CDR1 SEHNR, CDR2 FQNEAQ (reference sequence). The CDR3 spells CASSATGSFNEQFF. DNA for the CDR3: TGTGCCAGCAGCGCCACCGGGTCCTTCAATGAGCAGTTCTTC.

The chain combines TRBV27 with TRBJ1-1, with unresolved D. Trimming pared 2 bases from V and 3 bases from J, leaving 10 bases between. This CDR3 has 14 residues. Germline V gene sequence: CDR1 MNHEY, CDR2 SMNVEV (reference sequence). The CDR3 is CASSLDFQYTEAFF. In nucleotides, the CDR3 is TGTGCCAGCAGTTTAGACTTTCAGTACACTGAAGCTTTCTTT.

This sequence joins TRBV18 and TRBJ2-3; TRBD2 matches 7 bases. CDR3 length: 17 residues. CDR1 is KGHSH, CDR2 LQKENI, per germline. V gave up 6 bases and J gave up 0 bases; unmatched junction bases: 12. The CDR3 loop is CASSYLYTRGSTDTQYF. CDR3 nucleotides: TGTGCCAGCTCCTACCTCTATACGCGGGGGAGCACAGATACGCAGTATTTT.

This CDR3 is CASSGGQGRADTQYF. The CDR3, as DNA: TGTGCCAGCAGCGGAGGACAGGGGAGAGCAGATACGCAGTATTTT. The J gene is TRBJ2-3, the V gene TRBV9; 9 nucleotides match TRBD1. V was clipped by 3 bases and J by 4 bases; unmatched bases: 6. CDR1 and CDR2 (germline): SGDLS, YYNGEE. The CDR3 spans 15 residues.